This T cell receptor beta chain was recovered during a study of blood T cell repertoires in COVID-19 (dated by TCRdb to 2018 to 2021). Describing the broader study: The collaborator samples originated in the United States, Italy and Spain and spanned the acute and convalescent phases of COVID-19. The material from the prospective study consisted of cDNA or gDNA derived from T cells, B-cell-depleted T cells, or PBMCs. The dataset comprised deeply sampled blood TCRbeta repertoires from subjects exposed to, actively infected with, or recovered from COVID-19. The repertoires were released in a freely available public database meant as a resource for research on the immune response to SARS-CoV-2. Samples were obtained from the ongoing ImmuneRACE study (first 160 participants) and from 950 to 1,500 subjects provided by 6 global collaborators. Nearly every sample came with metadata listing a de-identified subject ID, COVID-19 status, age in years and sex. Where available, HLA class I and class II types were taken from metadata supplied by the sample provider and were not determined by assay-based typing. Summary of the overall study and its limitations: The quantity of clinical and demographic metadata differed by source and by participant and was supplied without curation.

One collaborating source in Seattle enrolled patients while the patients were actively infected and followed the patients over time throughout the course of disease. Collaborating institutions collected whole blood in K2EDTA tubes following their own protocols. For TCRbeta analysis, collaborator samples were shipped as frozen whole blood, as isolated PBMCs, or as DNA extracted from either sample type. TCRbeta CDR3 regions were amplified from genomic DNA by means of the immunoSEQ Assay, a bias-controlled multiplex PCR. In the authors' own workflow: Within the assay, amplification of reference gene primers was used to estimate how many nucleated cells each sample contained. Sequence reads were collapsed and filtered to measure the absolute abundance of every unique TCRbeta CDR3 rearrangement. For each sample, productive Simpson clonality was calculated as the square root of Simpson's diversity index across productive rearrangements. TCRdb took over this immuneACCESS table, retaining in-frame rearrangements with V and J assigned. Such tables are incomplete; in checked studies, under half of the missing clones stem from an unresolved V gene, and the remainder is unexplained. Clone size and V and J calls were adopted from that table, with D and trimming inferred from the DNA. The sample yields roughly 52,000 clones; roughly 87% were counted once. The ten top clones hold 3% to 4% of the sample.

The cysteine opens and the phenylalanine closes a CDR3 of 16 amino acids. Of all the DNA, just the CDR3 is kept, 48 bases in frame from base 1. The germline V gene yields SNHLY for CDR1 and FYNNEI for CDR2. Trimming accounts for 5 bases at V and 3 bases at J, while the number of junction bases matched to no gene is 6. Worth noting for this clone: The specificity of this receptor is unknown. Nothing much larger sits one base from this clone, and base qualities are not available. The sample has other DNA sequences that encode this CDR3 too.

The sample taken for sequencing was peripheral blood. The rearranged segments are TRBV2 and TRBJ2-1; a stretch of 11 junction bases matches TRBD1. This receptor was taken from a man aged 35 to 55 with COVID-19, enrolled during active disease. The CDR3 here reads CASSLGTGGSYNEQFF. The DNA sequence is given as TGTGCCAGCAGTTTAGGGACAGGGGGAAGCTACAATGAGCAGTTCTTC.